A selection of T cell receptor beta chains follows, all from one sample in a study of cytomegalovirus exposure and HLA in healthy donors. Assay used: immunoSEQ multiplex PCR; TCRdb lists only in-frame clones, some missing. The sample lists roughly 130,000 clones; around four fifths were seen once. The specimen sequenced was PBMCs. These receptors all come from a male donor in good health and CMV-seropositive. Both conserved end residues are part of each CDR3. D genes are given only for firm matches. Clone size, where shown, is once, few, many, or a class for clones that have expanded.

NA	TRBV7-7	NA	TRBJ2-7	TGTGCTAGCAGCCCCAGAGAAACAGGGTCCGAGCAGTACTTC	CASSPRETGSEQYF
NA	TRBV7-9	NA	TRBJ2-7	TGTGCCAGCAGCTTAGCGGGCAGCTCCTACGAGCAGTACTTC	CASSLAGSSYEQYF
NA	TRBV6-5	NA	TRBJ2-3	TGTGCCAGCAGTCCCAGGGTCAGCACAGATACGCAGTATTTT	CASSPRVSTDTQYF
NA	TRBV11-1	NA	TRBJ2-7	TGTGCCAGCAGCTTTCAGATCTACGAGCAGTACTTC	CASSFQIYEQYF
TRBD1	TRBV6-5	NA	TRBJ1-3	TGTGCCAGCAGTTGGACAGGGCCAACTGGAAACACCATATATTTT	CASSWTGPTGNTIYF
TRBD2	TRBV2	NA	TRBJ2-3	TGTGCCAGCAGTGAGACTAGCCTTACCACAGATACGCAGTATTTT	CASSETSLTTDTQYF
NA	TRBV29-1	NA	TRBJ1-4	TGCAGCGTACGACAGGCAGGCACTAATGAAAAACTGTTTTTT	CSVRQAGTNEKLFF
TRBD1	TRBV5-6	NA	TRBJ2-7	TGTGCCAGCATCTACTTAGGGGGCAACGAGCAGTACTTC	CASIYLGGNEQYF
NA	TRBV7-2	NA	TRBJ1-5	TGTGCCAGCAGCTTAGCGCCCAGGGGAGGGCAGCCCCAGCATTTT	CASSLAPRGGQPQHF
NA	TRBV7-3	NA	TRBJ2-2	TGTGCCAGCAGCTCCTACACCGGGGAGCTGTTTTTT	CASSSYTGELFF
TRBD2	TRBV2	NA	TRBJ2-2	TGTGCCAGCAGTGCCACTAGCGGGATGAACACCGGGGAGCTGTTTTTT	CASSATSGMNTGELFF
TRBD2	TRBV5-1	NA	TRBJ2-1	TGCGCCAGCACCCAGGGACTAGCGGGGAATGAGCAGTTCTTC	CASTQGLAGNEQFF
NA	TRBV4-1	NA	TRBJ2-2	TGCGCCAGCAGCCAAGATGCAGGGGACACCGGGGAGCTGTTTTTT	CASSQDAGDTGELFF
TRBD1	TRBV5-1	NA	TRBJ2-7	TGCGCCAGCAGCACAGGGGGATACGAGCAGTACTTC	CASSTGGYEQYF
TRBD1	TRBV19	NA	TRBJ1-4	TGTGCCACCGGGGACAGGGCAAATGAAAAACTGTTTTTT	CATGDRANEKLFF
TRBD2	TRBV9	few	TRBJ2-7	TGTGCCAGCAGCGTAGAGGGTTCACTAGCGACACCTGGAGAGCAGTACTTC	CASSVEGSLATPGEQYF
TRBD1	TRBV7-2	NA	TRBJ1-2	TGTGCCAGCAGCCCGAGTGGAGCGGGGACAGGAGGCTACACCTTC	CASSPSGAGTGGYTF
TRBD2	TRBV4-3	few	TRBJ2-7	TGCGCCAGCAGCCAAGATCGGGGGGGGGTTAGGTACGAGCAGTACTTC	CASSQDRGGVRYEQYF
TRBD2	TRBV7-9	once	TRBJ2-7	TGTGCCAGCAGCCCAGCGGGGCTCTACGAGCAGTACTTC	CASSPAGLYEQYF
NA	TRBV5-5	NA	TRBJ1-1	TGTGCCAGCAGCTTATTCCCGGGTTTGGGCACTGAAGCTTTCTTT	CASSLFPGLGTEAFF
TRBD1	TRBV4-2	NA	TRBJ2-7	TGTGCCAGCAGCCAAGATGAGACAGGGGCCTACGAGCAGTACTTC	CASSQDETGAYEQYF
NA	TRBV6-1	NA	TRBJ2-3	TGTGCCAGCAGTGATGGGGGCCTCGCCGCAGATACGCAGTATTTT	CASSDGGLAADTQYF
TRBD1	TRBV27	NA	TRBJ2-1	TGTGCCAGCAGTTTAGACAGGGTCAATGAGCAGTTCTTC	CASSLDRVNEQFF
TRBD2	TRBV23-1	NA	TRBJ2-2	TGCGCCAGCCCTCTAGCGGAAGGGTACACCGGGGAGCTGTTTTTT	CASPLAEGYTGELFF
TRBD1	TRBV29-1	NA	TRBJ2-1	TGCAGCGTTGAATCGCCCGACAGGGTCTCCTACAATGAGCAGTTCTTC	CSVESPDRVSYNEQFF
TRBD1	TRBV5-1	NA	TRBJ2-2	TGCGCCAGCAGCTTTCAGGGGGCGCGTACCGGGGAGCTGTTTTTT	CASSFQGARTGELFF
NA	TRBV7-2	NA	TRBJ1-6	TGTGCCAGCAGCCGGGGGGGGCGGTTTTTTGGGAATTCACCCCTCCACTTT	CASSRGGRFFGNSPLHF
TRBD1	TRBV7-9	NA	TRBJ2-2	TGTGCCAGTTCGAAAGGGGGCTGGGCCACCGGGGAGCTGTTTTTT	CASSKGGWATGELFF
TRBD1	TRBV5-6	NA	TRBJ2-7	TGTGCCAGCAGACGAAAAACAGGGGAAATAACTTACGAGCAGTACTTC	CASRRKTGEITYEQYF
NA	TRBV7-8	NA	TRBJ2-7	TGTGCCAGCAGCACGCGACTGGACAGACGCTCCTACGAGCAGTACTTC	CASSTRLDRRSYEQYF
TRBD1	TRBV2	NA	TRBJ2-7	TGTGCCAGCAGTGAAGCCGATGGGACAGGGATATACGAGCAGTACTTC	CASSEADGTGIYEQYF
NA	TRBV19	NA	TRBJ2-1	TGTGCCAGTAGTGACGGACTCAATTACAATGAGCAGTTCTTC	CASSDGLNYNEQFF
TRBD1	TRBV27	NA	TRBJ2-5	TGTGCCAGCAGTTTTCAGGGGGCGCAAGAGACCCAGTACTTC	CASSFQGAQETQYF
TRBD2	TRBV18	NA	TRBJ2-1	TGTGCCAGCTCACCACGGGAGGGTAGCGTTCCCTACAATGAGCAGTTCTTC	CASSPREGSVPYNEQFF
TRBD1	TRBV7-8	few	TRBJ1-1	TGTGCCAGCAGCCCCCATCCGGGACAGGAAGACACTGAAGCTTTCTTT	CASSPHPGQEDTEAFF
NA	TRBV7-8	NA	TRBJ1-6	TGTGCCAGCACCATCAGTTCCTCCTATAATTCACCCCTCCACTTT	CASTISSSYNSPLHF
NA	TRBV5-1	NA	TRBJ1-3	TGCGCCAGCAGCGGGGAGCTCGGAAACACCATATATTTT	CASSGELGNTIYF
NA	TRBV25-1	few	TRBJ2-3	TGTGCCAGCAGGGCCGCTGGTGGAGATACGCAGTATTTT	CASRAAGGDTQYF
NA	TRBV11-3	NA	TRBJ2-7	TGTGCCAGCAGCTTAGATCGGGGAGGCGAGCAGTACTTC	CASSLDRGGEQYF
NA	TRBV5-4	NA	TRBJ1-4	TGTGCCAGCAGCCATACCGGGGGAGGGAGAGAAAAACTGTTTTTT	CASSHTGGGREKLFF
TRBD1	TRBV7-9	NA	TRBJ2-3	TGTGCCAGCAGCTTGGCTACGTCCTGGCAGGGGGCCGATACGCAGTATTTT	CASSLATSWQGADTQYF
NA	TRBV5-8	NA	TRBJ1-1	TGTGCCAGCGGTGCCAGGGATGAAGCTTTCTTT	CASGARDEAFF
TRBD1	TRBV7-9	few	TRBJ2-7	TGTTCCAGCAGCTTTCGGGACAGGGACTCCTACGAGCAGTACTTC	CSSSFRDRDSYEQYF
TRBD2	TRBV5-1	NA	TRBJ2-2	TGCGCCAGCAGCTTGGTTCGGGGGGGCGGCCTAGGGGTCCCGAACACCGGGGAGCTGTTTTTT	CASSLVRGGGLGVPNTGELFF
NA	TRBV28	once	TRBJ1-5	TGTGCCAGCAGTCCTAACACAGGCATTAGCAATCAGCCCCAGCATTTT	CASSPNTGISNQPQHF
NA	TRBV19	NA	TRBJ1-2	TGTGCCAGTAGTATCTTCATACGGTCTGGCTACACCTTC	CASSIFIRSGYTF
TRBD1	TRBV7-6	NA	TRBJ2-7	TGTGCCAGCAGCTTAGCGCCGGGGACAGCCTACGAGCAGTACTTC	CASSLAPGTAYEQYF
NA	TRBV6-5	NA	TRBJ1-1	TGTGCCAGCAGTTACGCTTTTGTCGGGAACACTGAAGCTTTCTTT	CASSYAFVGNTEAFF
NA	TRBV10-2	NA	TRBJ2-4	TGCGCCAGCAGCCCCGGGGAGACAGCCAAAAACATTCAGTACTTC	CASSPGETAKNIQYF
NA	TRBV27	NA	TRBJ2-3	TGTGCCAGCAGTTTATTACCCGGACTCAGCACAGATACGCAGTATTTT	CASSLLPGLSTDTQYF
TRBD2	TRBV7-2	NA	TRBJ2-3	TGTGCCAGCAGCTCTAGCGGTGCATCAGATACGCAGTATTTT	CASSSSGASDTQYF
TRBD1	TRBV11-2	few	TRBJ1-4	TGTGCCAGCAGCTCGATAACAGGGGGAGTAGGCGAAAAACTGTTTTTT	CASSSITGGVGEKLFF
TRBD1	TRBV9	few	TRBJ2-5	TGTGCCAGCAGCGTCAGGGACAGGGAAAAAGAGACCCAGTACTTC	CASSVRDREKETQYF
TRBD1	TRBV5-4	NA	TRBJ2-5	TGTGCCAGCAGCAGGGACAGTCAAGAGACCCAGTACTTC	CASSRDSQETQYF
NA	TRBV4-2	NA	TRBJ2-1	TGTGCCAGCAGCCAAGAACAGGGAATCAATGAGCAGTTCTTC	CASSQEQGINEQFF
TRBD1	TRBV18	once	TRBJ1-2	TGTGCCAGCACGCCAGACAGGGCCTATGGCTACACCTTC	CASTPDRAYGYTF